This T cell receptor beta chain was recovered during a study of T cell repertoires in cytomegalovirus infection. Whole-study context: CMV infection together with matching HLA type was indicated by public TCR beta signatures.

The CDR3 contains 14 residues. The V gene lost 4 bases and the J gene lost 1 base, with 8 bases spanning the gap. Germline CDR1 and CDR2: MNHNY and SVGAGI (reference sequence). One entry per CDR3 protein, called by TCRdb with MiXCR from the reads. The top ten hold 10% to 13% of the sample, which has about 490,000 distinct CDR3 sequences, 11% seen once. This clonotype originated in a human donor in good health (CMV status not recorded). Some clones in this sample may be carry-over from other donors' samples. This rearrangement joins TRBV6-6 to TRBJ2-1, with no clear D. Sequencing was carried out using PBMCs. CDR3 loop: CASSSVGSYNEQFF. CDR3 coding DNA: TGTGCCAGCAGTTCCGTGGGATCCTACAATGAGCAGTTCTTC.